This section outlines one TCR beta chain sequence together with its context. Stated time point: patch test 1, 2 weeks after DPC sensitization. Treatment described: therapeutic diphenylcyclopropenone sensitization with weekly scalp DPC. The data derive from a study of human T cells and chemical hapten exposure. MiXCR was run by TCRdb on the RACE reads, yielding one entry per CDR3 protein. The sample contains 340,000 or so distinct CDR3 sequences, about 7% of which appear only once. The CDR3 spans 17 residues. CDR1 is SNHLY, CDR2 FYNNEI, per germline. V was clipped by 2 bases and J by 0 bases, with 14 bases between them.

The specimen was whole blood, collected in connection with sensitization to the hapten diphenylcyclopropenone (DPC). The genes are TRBV2 and TRBJ1-5; weak D call: TRBD1 (5 bases). The clonotype originates from a woman between 18 and 29 years old with alopecia areata. Some clones in this sample may be carry-over from other donors' samples. This CDR3 is CASSETRDDYSNQPQHF. Written as DNA, the CDR3 is TGTGCCAGCAGTGAAACCAGGGACGATTATAGCAATCAGCCCCAGCATTTT.